This note documents a single T cell receptor (beta chain) sequence. Its target is not known. Assay used: immunoSEQ multiplex PCR; TCRdb lists only in-frame clones, some missing. The table lists about 120,000 clones, around 77% of them singletons, with 5.5% in the top ten. V shed 6 bases and J 4 bases; nucleotides not matched to a gene: 9. Germline CDR1 and CDR2: MDHEN and SYDVKM. CDR3 length equals 15 residues. The time point is: week 11, during vaccination. The vaccine gave 300 ug of a 20-mer mutant IDH1 peptide subcutaneously per dose. These data originate in a study of a mutant IDH1 vaccine in newly diagnosed glioma.

This chain uses TRBV28 with TRBJ1-1, with TRBD1 matching 9 bases. The input for sequencing was PBMCs, taken from a glioma patient whose treatment included an IDH1 peptide vaccine. The sequence came from a man between 35 and 55 years old with glioma. The CDR3 loop reads CASSDPGQGLTEAFF. The CDR3 DNA reads TGTGCCAGCAGCGATCCGGGACAGGGTCTCACTGAAGCTTTCTTT.